This section outlines one T cell receptor beta chain sequence together with its context. Its antigen is as yet unknown. CD45RO/CCR7/CD25/CD127/CD95/CD27 separated CD4+ naive, central memory, regulatory and stem cell-like memory cells by sorting. This record belongs to a study of beta chain features in type 1 diabetes. Notes on the study in general: PCR may have favored shorter templates equally in patients and controls. Patients with type 1 diabetes carried fewer insertions and had more deletions at their VDJ junctions. A moderate, significant TCRB CDR3 shortening appeared in type 1 diabetes across four CD4+ subsets.

The authors reverse transcribed all of the isolated RNA, so sequencing captured expressed TCRB transcripts. Sequencing was performed with immunoSEQ multiplex PCR; in TCRdb, only in-frame clones are kept and a portion is missing. The table shows hundreds of thousands of clones, with around a sixth occurring only once. This CDR3 spans 16 amino acids. After removal of 6 bases from V and 4 bases from J, the junction contained 10 bases not matched to a gene. CDR1 is SGHTA and CDR2 is FQGNSA in the germline V gene. The specimen sequenced was naive CD4+ T cells from blood. The TCR comes from a woman aged 18-30 years in good health. The chain couples TRBV7-2 to TRBJ2-3; 10 nucleotides align to TRBD1. The CDR3 loop reads CASSPFGTGASDTQYF. The CDR3 region has the DNA TGTGCCAGCAGTCCCTTTGGGACAGGGGCGTCAGATACGCAGTATTTT.